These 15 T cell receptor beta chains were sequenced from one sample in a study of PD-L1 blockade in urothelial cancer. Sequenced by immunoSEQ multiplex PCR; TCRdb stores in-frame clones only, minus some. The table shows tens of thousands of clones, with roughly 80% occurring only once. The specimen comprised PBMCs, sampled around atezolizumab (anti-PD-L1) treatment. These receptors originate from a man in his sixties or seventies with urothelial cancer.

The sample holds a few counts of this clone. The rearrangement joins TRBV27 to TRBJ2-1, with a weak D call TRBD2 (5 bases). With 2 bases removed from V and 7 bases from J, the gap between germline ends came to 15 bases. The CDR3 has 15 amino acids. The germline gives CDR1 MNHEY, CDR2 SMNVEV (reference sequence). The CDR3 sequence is CASSLVAGQTNEQFF. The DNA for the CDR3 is TGTGCCAGCAGTTTAGTGGCGGGCCAGACGAATGAGCAGTTCTTC.

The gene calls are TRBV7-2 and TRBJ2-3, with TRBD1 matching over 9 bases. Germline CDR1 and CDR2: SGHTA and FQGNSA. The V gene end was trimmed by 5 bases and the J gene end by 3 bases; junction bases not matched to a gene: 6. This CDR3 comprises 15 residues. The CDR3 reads CASSPPDRGTDTQYF. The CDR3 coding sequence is TGTGCCAGCAGCCCGCCAGACAGGGGGACAGATACGCAGTATTTT.

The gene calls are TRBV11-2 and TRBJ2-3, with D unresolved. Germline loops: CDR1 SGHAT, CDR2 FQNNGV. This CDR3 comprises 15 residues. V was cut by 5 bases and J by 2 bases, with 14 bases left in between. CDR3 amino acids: CASSVTPAFTDTQYF. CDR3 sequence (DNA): TGTGCCAGCAGCGTAACCCCCGCGTTCACAGATACGCAGTATTTT.

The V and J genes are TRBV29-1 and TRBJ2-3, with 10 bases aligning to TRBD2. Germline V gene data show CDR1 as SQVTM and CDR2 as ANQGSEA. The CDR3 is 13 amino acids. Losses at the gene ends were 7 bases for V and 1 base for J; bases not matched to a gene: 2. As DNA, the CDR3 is TGCAGCGCTCTAGCGGGAGGCACAGATACGCAGTATTTT. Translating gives CSALAGGTDTQYF.

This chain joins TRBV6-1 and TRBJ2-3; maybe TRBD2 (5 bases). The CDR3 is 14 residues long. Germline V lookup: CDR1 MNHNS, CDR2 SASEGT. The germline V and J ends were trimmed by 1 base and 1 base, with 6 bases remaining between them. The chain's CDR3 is CASSEGSGTDTQYF. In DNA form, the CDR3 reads TGTGCCAGCAGTGAAGGTAGCGGCACAGATACGCAGTATTTT.

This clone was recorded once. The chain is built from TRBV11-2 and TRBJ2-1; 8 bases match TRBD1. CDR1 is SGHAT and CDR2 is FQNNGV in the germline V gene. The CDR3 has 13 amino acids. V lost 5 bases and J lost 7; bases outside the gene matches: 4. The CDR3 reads CASSVTGGNEQFF. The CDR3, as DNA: TGTGCCAGCAGCGTAACAGGGGGGAATGAGCAGTTCTTC.

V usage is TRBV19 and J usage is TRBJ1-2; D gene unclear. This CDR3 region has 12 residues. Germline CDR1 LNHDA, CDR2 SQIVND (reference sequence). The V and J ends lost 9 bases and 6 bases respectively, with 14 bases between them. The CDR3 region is CASSKRADGYTF. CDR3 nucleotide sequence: TGTGCCAGCTCAAAGAGGGCGGATGGCTACACCTTC.

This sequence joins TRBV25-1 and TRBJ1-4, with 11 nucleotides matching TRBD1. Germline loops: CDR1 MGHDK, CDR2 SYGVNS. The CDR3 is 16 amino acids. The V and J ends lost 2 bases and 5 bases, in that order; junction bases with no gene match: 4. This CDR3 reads CASSERGTGGNEKLFF. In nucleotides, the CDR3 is TGTGCCAGCAGTGAACGGGGGACAGGGGGAAATGAAAAACTGTTTTTT.

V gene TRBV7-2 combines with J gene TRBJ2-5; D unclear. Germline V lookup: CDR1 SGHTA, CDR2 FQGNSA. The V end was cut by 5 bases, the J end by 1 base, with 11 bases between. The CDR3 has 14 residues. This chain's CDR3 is CASSPSRTQETQYF. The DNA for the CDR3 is TGTGCCAGCAGCCCGAGTCGCACCCAAGAGACCCAGTACTTC. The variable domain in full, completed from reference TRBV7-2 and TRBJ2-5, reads GAGVSQSPSNKVTEKGKDVELRCDPISGHTALYWYRQSLGQGLEFLIYFQGNSAPDKSGLPSDRFSAERTGGSVSTLTIQRTQQEDSAVYLCASSPSRTQETQYFGPGTRLLVL.

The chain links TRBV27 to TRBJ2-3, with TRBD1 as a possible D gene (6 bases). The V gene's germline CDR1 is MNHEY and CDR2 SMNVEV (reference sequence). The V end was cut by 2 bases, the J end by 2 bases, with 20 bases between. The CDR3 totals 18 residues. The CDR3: CASSLGRGQDETTDTQYF. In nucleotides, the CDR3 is TGTGCCAGCAGTTTAGGTAGGGGACAAGACGAAACCACAGATACGCAGTATTTT.

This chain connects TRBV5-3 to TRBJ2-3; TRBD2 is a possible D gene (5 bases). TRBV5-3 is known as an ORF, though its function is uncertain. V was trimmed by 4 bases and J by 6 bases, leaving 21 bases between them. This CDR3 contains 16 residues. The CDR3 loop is CARSIRLAALPDTQYF. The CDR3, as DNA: TGTGCCAGAAGCATTCGTCTAGCAGCATTACCGGATACGCAGTATTTT.

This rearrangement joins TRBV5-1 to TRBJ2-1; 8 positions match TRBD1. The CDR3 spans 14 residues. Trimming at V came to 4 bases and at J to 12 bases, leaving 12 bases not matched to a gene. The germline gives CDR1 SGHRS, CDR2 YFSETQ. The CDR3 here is CASSLGQGGPPQFF. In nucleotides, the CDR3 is TGCGCCAGCAGCCTCGGACAGGGTGGTCCCCCGCAGTTCTTC.

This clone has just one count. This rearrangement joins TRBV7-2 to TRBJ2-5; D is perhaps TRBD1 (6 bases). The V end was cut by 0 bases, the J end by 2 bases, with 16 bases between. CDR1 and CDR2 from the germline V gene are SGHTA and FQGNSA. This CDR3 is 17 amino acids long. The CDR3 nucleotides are TGTGCCAGCAGCTTAGCCGGACAGCCTAATTTTCAAGAGACCCAGTACTTC. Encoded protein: CASSLAGQPNFQETQYF.

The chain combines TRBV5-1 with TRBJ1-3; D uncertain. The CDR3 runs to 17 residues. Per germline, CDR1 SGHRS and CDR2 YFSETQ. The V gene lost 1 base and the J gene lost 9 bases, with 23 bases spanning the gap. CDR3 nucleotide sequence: TGCGCCAGCAGCTTGACCGGTGCCGGACGTCCGGGAGGCACCATATATTTT. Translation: CASSLTGAGRPGGTIYF.

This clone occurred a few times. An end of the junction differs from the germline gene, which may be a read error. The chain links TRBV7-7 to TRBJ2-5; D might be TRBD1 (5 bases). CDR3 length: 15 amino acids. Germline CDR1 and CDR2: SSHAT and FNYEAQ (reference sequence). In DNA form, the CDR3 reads TGTGCTAGCAGCTCTGGAAGGGGATCCCAAGAGACCCAGTACTTC. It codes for CASSSGRGSQETQYF.